Each of the 18 T cell receptor beta chains below was sequenced from the same sample in a study of blood T cell repertoires in COVID-19. Some clones are missing from TCRdb's copy, which holds only in-frame ones; the method was immunoSEQ multiplex PCR. The sample yields around 300,000 clones, 80% to 90% seen once. Sequencing input: peripheral blood. The receptors stem from a man over 45 with active or convalescent COVID-19.

The chain uses TRBV2 and TRBJ1-5, with 7 nucleotides matching TRBD1. V shed 6 bases and J 0 bases; nucleotides not matched to a gene: 5. This CDR3 has 15 amino acids. Germline V gene lookup returns CDR1 SNHLY and CDR2 FYNNEI. The CDR3 spells CASRPDRHSNQPQHF. CDR3 nucleotide sequence: TGTGCCAGCAGACCGGACAGGCATAGCAATCAGCCCCAGCATTTT.

The chain recombines TRBV28 with TRBJ1-6, with D possibly matching TRBD1 (6 bases). The ends were cut back, 7 bases at V and 6 bases at J, with 19 bases in the middle. The germline gives CDR1 MDHEN, CDR2 SYDVKM. CDR3 size: 16 residues. This chain's CDR3 is CASTKGWGRGNSPLHF. In nucleotides, the CDR3 is TGTGCCAGCACCAAGGGCTGGGGGCGCGGTAATTCACCCCTCCACTTT.

This clone has only a few counts. V and J are TRBV6-5 and TRBJ2-1, with 15 bases fitting TRBD2. The trim removed 6 bases at V and 8 bases at J, leaving 2 bases unmatched. In germline, CDR1 is MNHEY, CDR2 SVGAGI. CDR3 length: 14 amino acids. DNA for the CDR3: TGTGCCAGCAGATGGACTAGCGGGAGGGATGAGCAGTTCTTC. This encodes CASRWTSGRDEQFF.

V is TRBV6-5 and J is TRBJ1-3; D call uncertain. V lost 2 bases and J 0 bases, leaving 8 bases between the germline ends. Per the germline V gene, CDR1 is MNHEY and CDR2 is SVGAGI. The CDR3 has 15 amino acids. The CDR3 DNA reads as TGTGCCAGCAGTTACGGGCACCTCTCTGGAAACACCATATATTTT. Protein product: CASSYGHLSGNTIYF.

The chain is built from TRBV4-3 and TRBJ2-3; 10 bases align to TRBD2. Germline assignment: CDR1 LGHNA and CDR2 YSLEER. This CDR3 is built from 17 residues. V dropped 0 bases and J dropped 4; count of bases not matched to a gene: 7. CDR3 region: CASSQDSSGGASDTQYF. The CDR3 region has the DNA TGCGCCAGCAGCCAAGATTCCAGCGGGGGGGCGTCAGATACGCAGTATTTT.

This chain joins TRBV5-6 and TRBJ2-2, with a possible D match to TRBD1 (6 bases). The ends were cut back, 3 bases at V and 1 base at J, with 10 bases in the middle. The germline V gene has CDR1 SGHDT and CDR2 YYEEEE. The CDR3 covers 15 residues. CDR3 bases: TGTGCCAGCAGCTGGAGGACAGTGAACACCGGGGAGCTGTTTTTT. Translated, it gives CASSWRTVNTGELFF. Using reference TRBV5-6 and TRBJ2-2 for the parts outside the CDR3, the full variable domain is DAGVTQSPTHLIKTRGQQVTLRCSPKSGHDTVSWYQQALGQGPQFIFQYYEEEERQRGNFPDRFSGHQFPNYSSELNVNALLLGDSALYLCASSWRTVNTGELFFGEGSRLTVL.

The chain combines TRBV6-5 with TRBJ2-1; D call uncertain. This CDR3 is built from 15 residues. V dropped 6 bases and J dropped 1 base, with 13 bases sitting between them. In germline, CDR1 is MNHEY, CDR2 SVGAGI. DNA for the CDR3: TGTGCCAGCAGGCAGGTCCATGGGTCCTACAATGAGCAGTTCTTC. Residues: CASRQVHGSYNEQFF.

A remark on this clone: The sample carries other DNA sequences with the same CDR3. This chain uses TRBV2 with TRBJ1-2; D is perhaps TRBD1 (6 bases). The CDR3 runs to 15 residues. Trimming stripped 4 bases from V and 4 bases from J, with 16 bases between. CDR1 SNHLY and CDR2 FYNNEI come from the germline V gene. The CDR3 DNA reads TGTGCCAGCAGTGGAGGGGGAGGGGGGAGCTATGGCTACACCTTC. This sequence encodes CASSGGGGGSYGYTF.

The chain recombines TRBV4-1 with TRBJ1-1, with a tentative D call TRBD1 (5 bases). The CDR3 covers 16 residues. V lost 0 bases to trimming and J lost 1 base, with 12 bases between them. The germline CDR1 and CDR2 sequences are MGHRA and YSYEKL. The CDR3 reads CASSQDPYGQNTEAFF. The DNA for the CDR3 is TGCGCCAGCAGCCAAGATCCATATGGACAGAACACTGAAGCTTTCTTT.

This sequence joins TRBV5-4 and TRBJ1-4; no clear D. The CDR3 is 14 residues long. Germline CDR1 SGHNT, CDR2 YYREEE (reference sequence). The V end was cut by 0 bases, the J end by 2 bases, with 5 bases between. CDR3 in amino acids: CASSLDRTNEKLFF. The CDR3 nucleotides read TGTGCCAGCAGCTTGGATCGGACTAATGAAAAACTGTTTTTT.

The V gene is TRBV5-4, the J gene TRBJ1-1; perhaps TRBD1 as D (5 bases). The CDR3 length is 12 residues. Trimming shortened V by 1 base and J by 4 bases, and 5 bases separated the two germline ends. Germline CDR1 and CDR2: SGHNT and YYREEE (reference sequence). The CDR3 here is CASSLQGTEAFF. DNA for the CDR3: TGTGCCAGCAGCTTGCAGGGCACTGAAGCTTTCTTT.

This clone was detected only once. The gene calls are TRBV7-2 and TRBJ2-3; D is perhaps TRBD2 (6 bases). Trimming took 2 bases from V and 4 from J, leaving 13 bases between them. This CDR3 is built from 15 residues. Germline CDR1 is SGHTA and CDR2 is FQGNSA. CDR3 residues: CASSLPITGADTQYF. The CDR3 bases are TGTGCCAGCAGCTTACCCATCACGGGGGCAGATACGCAGTATTTT.

The chain couples TRBV30 to TRBJ1-2; the match to TRBD1 covers 9 bases. Trimming took 0 bases from V and 7 from J; bases not matched to a gene: 9. The germline V gene encodes CDR1 GTSNPN and CDR2 SVGIG (reference sequence). The CDR3 spans 15 residues. CDR3 bases: TGTGCCTGGAGTGTACAGGGGGCGAGGTTTTCTGGCTACACCTTC. Translated, it gives CAWSVQGARFSGYTF.

This chain links TRBV11-2 with TRBJ1-1; D remains unclear. The CDR3 loop spans 14 amino acids. The V gene lost 3 bases and the J gene lost 4 bases, with 12 bases spanning the gap. Germline V gene lookup returns CDR1 SGHAT and CDR2 FQNNGV. The CDR3 here is CASSLRRSGTEAFF. The DNA of the CDR3 is TGTGCCAGCAGCTTGCGGAGGTCGGGCACTGAAGCTTTCTTT.

This chain joins TRBV7-9 and TRBJ1-1; maybe TRBD1 (5 bases). The CDR3 is 14 amino acids. Trimming removed 2 bases at V and 5 bases at J, with 12 bases between. The germline CDR1 and CDR2 sequences are SEHNR and FQNEAQ (reference sequence). CDR3 in amino acids: CASSLPGMRTEAFF. The CDR3 DNA is TGTGCCAGCAGCTTACCAGGGATGAGAACTGAAGCTTTCTTT.

The V and J genes are TRBV11-2 and TRBJ2-7; TRBD1 is a possible D gene (6 bases). The CDR3 is made up of 13 amino acids. Trimming cost V 5 bases and J 3 bases, with 11 bases left between them. Germline V gene lookup returns CDR1 SGHAT and CDR2 FQNNGV. CDR3 sequence reads: CASSQDRYYEQYF. The CDR3 DNA follows: TGTGCCAGCAGCCAAGACAGGTACTACGAGCAGTACTTC.

The chain is built from TRBV2 and TRBJ1-2; the D gene is possibly TRBD1 (5 bases). This CDR3 contains 13 residues. CDR1 SNHLY and CDR2 FYNNEI come from the germline V gene. The V and J ends lost 9 bases and 4 bases respectively, with 15 bases between them. As DNA, the CDR3 is TGTGCCAGTAACGACCTCGACAGCTATGGCTACACCTTC. Amino acid sequence: CASNDLDSYGYTF.

The rearrangement links TRBV7-6 to TRBJ2-7, with 7 bases identical to TRBD2. V lost 5 bases, J lost 6 bases, and 16 bases stayed unmatched. The CDR3 has 16 amino acids. The V gene's germline CDR1 is SGHVS and CDR2 FNYEAQ. The CDR3 here is CASSVGDIAGRSEQYF. The CDR3 DNA follows: TGTGCCAGCAGCGTAGGGGATATAGCGGGTAGGAGCGAGCAGTACTTC.